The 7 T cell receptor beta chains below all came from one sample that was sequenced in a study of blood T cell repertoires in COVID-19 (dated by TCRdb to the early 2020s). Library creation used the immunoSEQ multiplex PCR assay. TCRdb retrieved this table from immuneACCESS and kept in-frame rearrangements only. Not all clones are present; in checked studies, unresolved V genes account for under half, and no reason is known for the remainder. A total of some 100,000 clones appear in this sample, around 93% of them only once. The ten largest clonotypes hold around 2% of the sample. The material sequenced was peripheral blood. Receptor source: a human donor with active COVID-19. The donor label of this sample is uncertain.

CDR3 residues: CASSPGLAGRYQETQYF. In DNA form, the CDR3 reads TGCGCCAGCAGCCCAGGACTAGCGGGGCGTTACCAAGAGACCCAGTACTTC. The chain combines TRBV5-1 with TRBJ2-5, with 12 positions matching TRBD2. This CDR3 comprises 17 residues. Germline V CDR1 and CDR2: SGHRS, YFSETQ. V gave up 4 bases and J gave up 0 bases; unmatched junction bases: 7.

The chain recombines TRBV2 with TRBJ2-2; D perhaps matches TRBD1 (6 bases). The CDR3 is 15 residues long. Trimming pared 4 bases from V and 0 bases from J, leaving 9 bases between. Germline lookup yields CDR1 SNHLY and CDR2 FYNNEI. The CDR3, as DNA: TGTGCCAGCAGTGGACAGGACTCGAACACCGGGGAGCTGTTTTTT. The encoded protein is CASSGQDSNTGELFF.

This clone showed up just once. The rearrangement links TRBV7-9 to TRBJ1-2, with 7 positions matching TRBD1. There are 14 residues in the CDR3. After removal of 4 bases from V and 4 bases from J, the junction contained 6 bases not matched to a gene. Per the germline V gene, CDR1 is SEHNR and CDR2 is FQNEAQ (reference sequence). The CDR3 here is CASSSTGLSYGYTF. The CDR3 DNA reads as TGTGCCAGCAGCTCGACAGGGCTCAGCTATGGCTACACCTTC.

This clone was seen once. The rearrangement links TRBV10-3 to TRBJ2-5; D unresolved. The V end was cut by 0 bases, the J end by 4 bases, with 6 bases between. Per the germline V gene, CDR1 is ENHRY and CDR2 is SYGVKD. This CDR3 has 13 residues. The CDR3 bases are TGTGCCATCAGTGAGTCACAGCCAGAGACCCAGTACTTC. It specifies CAISESQPETQYF.

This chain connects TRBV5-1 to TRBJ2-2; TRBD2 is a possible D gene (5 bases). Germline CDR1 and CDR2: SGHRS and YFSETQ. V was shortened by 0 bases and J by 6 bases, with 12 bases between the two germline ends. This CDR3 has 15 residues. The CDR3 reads CASSLEARGPGELFF. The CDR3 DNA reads TGCGCCAGCAGCTTGGAGGCGAGAGGGCCCGGGGAGCTGTTTTTT. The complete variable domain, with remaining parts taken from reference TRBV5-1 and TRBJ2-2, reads KAGVTQTPRYLIKTRGQQVTLSCSPISGHRSVSWYQQTPGQGLQFLFEYFSETQRNKGNFPGRFSGRQFSNSRSEMNVSTLELGDSALYLCASSLEARGPGELFFGEGSRLTVL.

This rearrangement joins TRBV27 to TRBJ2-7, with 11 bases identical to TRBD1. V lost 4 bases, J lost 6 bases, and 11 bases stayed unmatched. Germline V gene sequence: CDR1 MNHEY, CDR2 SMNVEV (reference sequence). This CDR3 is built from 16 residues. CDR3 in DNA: TGTGCCAGCAGTTCCAGCTACGGGGGACAGGGGGGCGAGCAGTACTTC. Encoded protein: CASSSSYGGQGGEQYF.

The CDR3 DNA is TGTGCCAGCAGCCGGGACAGGGATACTGAAGCTTTCTTT. This gives the protein CASSRDRDTEAFF. The rearrangement links TRBV25-1 to TRBJ1-1; 9 nucleotides line up with TRBD1. Germline values: CDR1 MGHDK, CDR2 SYGVNS. V shed 6 bases, J shed 5 bases, and the junction held 4 bases outside the gene matches. The CDR3 spans 13 residues.